The entry that follows covers one T cell receptor (beta chain) sequence. What it recognizes is unknown. The CDR3 is 15 amino acids. This sample stems from a study of T cells expressing NK-cell markers. On the study more broadly: Sorted CD3+CD56-NKG2C+, CD3+CD56+NKG2C- and CD3+CD56+NKG2C+ T cells were the source of the TCR beta repertoires. Seven of the eight sequenced donors were classified as HCMV-seropositive, and one was classified as seronegative.

Study findings and constraints: CD8+ T cells in roughly six donors included dominant NKG2C+ clonotypes at about 1.0-8%.

The authors generated TCR beta cDNA through 5'RACE template switching with UMIs. TCRdb reworked the 5' RACE reads into one entry per CDR3 protein, no DNA. The sample is made up of 500,000 to 700,000 distinct CDR3 sequences, and the top ten hold less than 4.5% of it. The sequencing input was blood T cells: a sorted CD56 or NKG2C T cell subset, CD4+ or CD8+ T cells, or bulk PBMC T cells (not recorded which). The sequence derives from a man younger than 35 in good health. V and J are TRBV12-3 or TRBV12-4 and TRBJ2-2; TCRdb's D call of TRBD1 is untestable without DNA. The CDR3: CASSTDGGRTGELFF.